These 30 T cell receptor beta chains originate from one sample sequenced in a study of T cell responses to AZD1222 COVID-19 vaccine (dated by TCRdb to the early 2020s). The sample's time point label, in plain terms: about 28 days (+/-7) after the second vaccine dose. Libraries were constructed by the immunoSEQ multiplex PCR assay. TCRdb's version of the immuneACCESS table is confined to in-frame rearrangements and falls short of the full clone set. An unresolved V gene accounts for under half of the shortfall where checked; the remainder is of unknown origin. Within this sample are around 44,000 clones, with 80% to 90% of them counted one time only. Approximately 7% of the sample lies in the top ten. Sequenced here: peripheral blood, sampled 28 days after the second AZD1222 dose. These TCRs come from an adult who received the AZD1222 COVID-19 vaccine.

Of note for this clone: Other DNA sequences of this sample code for an identical CDR3. V is TRBV7-9 and J is TRBJ2-7; D unresolved. Between the trimmed V and J ends, which lost 6 bases and 0 bases, there was a span of 6 bases. This CDR3 region has 12 residues. Germline V lookup: CDR1 SEHNR, CDR2 FQNEAQ (reference sequence). CDR3 protein: CASSQDSYEQYF. DNA for the CDR3: TGTGCCAGCAGTCAAGACTCCTACGAGCAGTACTTC. The full variable domain, rest sourced from reference TRBV7-9 and TRBJ2-7, is DTGVSQNPRHKITKRGQNVTFRCDPISEHNRLYWYRQTLGQGPEFLTYFQNEAQLEKSRLLSDRFSAERPKGSFSTLEIQRTEQGDSAMYLCASSQDSYEQYFGPGTRLTVT.

This clone was recorded once. The V and J genes are TRBV25-1 and TRBJ1-4, with D possibly being TRBD1 (6 bases). The ends were cut back, 5 bases at V and 4 bases at J, with 8 bases in the middle. This CDR3 has 13 residues. Germline-derived CDR1 and CDR2 are MGHDK and SYGVNS. The CDR3 sequence is CASSWDINEKLFF. CDR3 bases: TGTGCCAGCAGTTGGGACATTAATGAAAAACTGTTTTTT.

This rearrangement joins TRBV7-2 to TRBJ2-1; D is uncertain. The length of the CDR3 is 15 residues. The V and J ends lost 5 bases and 1 base respectively, with 12 bases between them. Germline V gives CDR1 SGHTA, CDR2 FQGNSA. CDR3 in DNA: TGTGCCAGCAGCCGGACCGCCACTTCCTACAATGAGCAGTTCTTC. The encoded protein is CASSRTATSYNEQFF.

J is TRBJ2-5 and V is TRBV5-1; 14 bases align to TRBD2. Germline loops: CDR1 SGHRS, CDR2 YFSETQ. V dropped 3 bases and J dropped 5; count of bases not matched to a gene: 9. This CDR3 spans 17 amino acids. As DNA, the CDR3 is TGCGCCAGCAGCTCTCCTCGACTAGCGGGAGGGGGGGAGACCCAGTACTTC. Residues: CASSSPRLAGGGETQYF.

The V gene is TRBV2, the J gene TRBJ2-3; D not certain. Germline CDR1 reads SNHLY; CDR2 reads FYNNEI. V lost 3 bases to trimming and J lost 2 bases, with 6 bases between them. The CDR3 runs to 13 residues. DNA of the CDR3: TGTGCCAGCAGTGAGGGAAACACAGATACGCAGTATTTT. Translated, it gives CASSEGNTDTQYF.

Only one count was recorded for this clone. The chain links TRBV5-1 to TRBJ2-3; D is undetermined. Germline CDR1 SGHRS, CDR2 YFSETQ. Trimming removed 5 bases at V and 0 bases at J, with 10 bases between. The CDR3 loop spans 14 amino acids. Here the CDR3 reads CASRRTDSTDTQYF. The CDR3 DNA follows: TGCGCCAGCAGGAGAACGGACAGCACAGATACGCAGTATTTT.

The rearrangement uses TRBV3-1 (or the pseudogene TRBV3-2) and TRBJ1-2, with TRBD1 matching over 7 bases. This CDR3 has 14 residues. Losses at the gene ends were 1 base for V and 5 bases for J; bases not matched to a gene: 4. Germline-derived CDR1 and CDR2 are LGHDT and YNNKEL (reference sequence). As DNA, the CDR3 is TGTGCCAGCAGCCAAGTTGGGGGACAGTATGGCTACACCTTC. This sequence encodes CASSQVGGQYGYTF.

For the CDR3, the DNA is TGTGCCAGCGGGGACAGTCGCACTGAAGCTTTCTTT. This encodes CASGDSRTEAFF. This chain links TRBV28 with TRBJ1-1, with 7 bases fitting TRBD1. V lost 8 bases and J lost 4; bases outside the gene matches: 4. The CDR3 has 12 amino acids. From germline, CDR1 is MDHEN and CDR2 SYDVKM.

The chain uses TRBV30 and TRBJ2-7; possibly TRBD2 for D (6 bases). The CDR3 runs 12 residues. V lost 3 bases and J lost 10, with 16 bases in between. CDR1 is GTSNPN and CDR2 is SVGIG in the germline V gene (reference sequence). CDR3 in DNA: TGTGCCTGGAGCCCTCCTAGCGACACTCAGTACTTC. This encodes CAWSPPSDTQYF.

The chain couples TRBV10-3 to TRBJ2-7; 10 nucleotides line up with TRBD1. CDR1 is ENHRY, CDR2 SYGVKD, per germline. This CDR3 has 15 amino acids. V gave up 4 bases and J gave up 2 bases; unmatched junction bases: 5. CDR3 nucleotides: TGTGCCATCAGTGGAGGTGGGACAGGGGCCTACGAGCAGTACTTC. It encodes CAISGGGTGAYEQYF.

The chain couples TRBV7-2 to TRBJ2-7; tentatively, D is TRBD2 (5 bases). The CDR3 is made up of 16 amino acids. The germline V gene has CDR1 SGHTA and CDR2 FQGNSA. Trimming cost V 1 base and J 0 bases, with 13 bases left between them. CDR3 in amino acids: CASSLDGKRSSYEQYF. The CDR3 DNA is TGTGCCAGCAGCTTAGACGGGAAGCGGAGCTCCTACGAGCAGTACTTC.

The chain is built from TRBV19 and TRBJ2-1; 8 positions agree with TRBD2. The germline V gene has CDR1 LNHDA and CDR2 SQIVND (reference sequence). V was clipped by 3 bases and J by 2 bases; unmatched bases: 6. The CDR3 loop spans 16 amino acids. The CDR3 spells CASSIGLATPYNEQFF. The CDR3 DNA reads TGTGCCAGTAGTATTGGACTAGCCACGCCCTACAATGAGCAGTTCTTC.

The genes are TRBV12-3 or TRBV12-4 and TRBJ1-2; no clear D gene. With 6 bases removed from V and 2 bases from J, the gap between germline ends came to 10 bases. CDR3 size: 13 residues. The CDR3: CASSPQVNYGYTF. The CDR3 DNA sequence: TGTGCCAGCAGCCCACAAGTAAACTATGGCTACACCTTC.

The V call is TRBV30, the J call TRBJ2-1; TRBD1 is a possible D gene (6 bases). This CDR3 comprises 13 residues. The germline CDR1 and CDR2 sequences are GTSNPN and SVGIG (reference sequence). Trimming left V 5 bases short and J 5 bases short, with 13 bases between. Here the CDR3 reads CAWSGQTNNEQFF. The CDR3 nucleotides are TGTGCCTGGTCGGGACAAACTAACAATGAGCAGTTCTTC.

The chain carries TRBV6-4 and TRBJ2-3; 10 bases map to TRBD2. The CDR3 has 16 residues. The ends lost 0 bases at V and 5 bases at J; junction bases unmatched: 5. Germline V gives CDR1 MRHNA, CDR2 SNTAGT. The CDR3 DNA sequence: TGTGCCAGCAGTGACTCGAGCGGGAGGGGTAAAGATACGCAGTATTTT. Translation gives CASSDSSGRGKDTQYF.

J is TRBJ2-5 and V is TRBV6-2 or TRBV6-3; 10 nucleotides align to TRBD2. The length of the CDR3 is 16 residues. Germline V gives CDR1 MNHEY, CDR2 SVGEGT. J gave up 2 bases and V 6 bases, and 9 bases lay outside the gene matches. The CDR3 sequence: CASSFGTSDEQETQYF. CDR3 nucleotides: TGTGCCAGCAGCTTCGGGACTAGCGACGAGCAAGAGACCCAGTACTTC.

This sequence joins TRBV28 and TRBJ2-7; D may be TRBD1 or TRBD2 (5 bases each). The CDR3 contains 12 residues. Germline V lookup: CDR1 MDHEN, CDR2 SYDVKM. V was trimmed by 6 bases and J by 4 bases, leaving 10 bases between them. The CDR3 is CASSLGVYEQYF. The CDR3 DNA sequence: TGTGCCAGCAGCCTGGGGGTTTACGAGCAGTACTTC.

V is TRBV11-2 and J is TRBJ2-7; 12 bases align to TRBD2. The germline V gene encodes CDR1 SGHAT and CDR2 FQNNGV. CDR3 length equals 18 residues. V lost 0 bases to trimming and J lost 3 bases; unmatched junction nucleotides: 9. CDR3 sequence: CASSLDLGLAGVGYEQYF. CDR3 in DNA: TGTGCCAGCAGCTTAGATCTGGGACTAGCGGGTGTGGGCTACGAGCAGTACTTC.

This chain connects TRBV28 to TRBJ2-7; 8 bases line up with TRBD2. This CDR3 is built from 14 residues. Germline values: CDR1 MDHEN, CDR2 SYDVKM. V shed 7 bases, J shed 1 base, and the junction held 6 bases outside the gene matches. The CDR3 bases are TGTGCCAGCACCTTGACTAGCGCTTCCTACGAGCAGTACTTC. Translated: CASTLTSASYEQYF. Together with reference TRBV28 and TRBJ2-7, the CDR3 gives the full variable domain: DVKVTQSSRYLVKRTGEKVFLECVQDMDHENMFWYRQDPGLGLRLIYFSYDVKMKEKGDIPEGYSVSREKKERFSLILESASTNQTSMYLCASTLTSASYEQYFGPGTRLTVT.

The chain recombines TRBV7-2 with TRBJ1-3, with D perhaps TRBD1 (6 bases). The CDR3 has 16 residues. CDR1 and CDR2 from the germline V gene are SGHTA and FQGNSA. V shed 5 bases and J shed 0 bases, with 14 bases lying between them. The chain's CDR3 is CASSPQGSFSGNTIYF. The DNA for the CDR3 is TGTGCCAGCAGCCCGCAGGGGAGCTTCTCTGGAAACACCATATATTTT. The whole variable domain, remainder taken from reference TRBV7-2 and TRBJ1-3, is GAGVSQSPSNKVTEKGKDVELRCDPISGHTALYWYRQSLGQGLEFLIYFQGNSAPDKSGLPSDRFSAERTGGSVSTLTIQRTQQEDSAVYLCASSPQGSFSGNTIYFGEGSWLTVV.

The V call is TRBV5-1, the J call TRBJ1-4, with 7 positions matching TRBD1. Trimming cost V 0 bases and J 7 bases; bases outside gene matches: 6. The germline CDR1 and CDR2 sequences are SGHRS and YFSETQ. CDR3 length: 15 amino acids. In nucleotides, the CDR3 is TGCGCCAGCAGCTTGGATATTACAGGGGCTGAAAAACTGTTTTTT. It codes for CASSLDITGAEKLFF. Full variable domain (rest looked up from reference TRBV5-1 and TRBJ1-4): KAGVTQTPRYLIKTRGQQVTLSCSPISGHRSVSWYQQTPGQGLQFLFEYFSETQRNKGNFPGRFSGRQFSNSRSEMNVSTLELGDSALYLCASSLDITGAEKLFFGSGTQLSVL.

The chain uses TRBV5-4 and TRBJ2-1, with D tentatively TRBD2 (5 bases). The CDR3 runs 15 residues. Trimming removed 0 bases at V and 3 bases at J, with 10 bases between. Germline V gene sequence: CDR1 SGHNT, CDR2 YYREEE (reference sequence). CDR3 residues: CASSLDPGNYNEQFF. In nucleotides, the CDR3 is TGTGCCAGCAGCTTGGACCCGGGAAACTACAATGAGCAGTTCTTC.

This chain connects TRBV28 to TRBJ2-5, with no clear D. Germline CDR1 reads MDHEN; CDR2 reads SYDVKM. The CDR3 loop spans 14 amino acids. The germline V and J ends were trimmed by 3 bases and 2 bases, with 10 bases remaining between them. CDR3 nucleotide sequence: TGTGCCAGCAGTTTTGTTCAGGTACAAGAGACCCAGTACTTC. Translation gives CASSFVQVQETQYF.

This chain links TRBV2 with TRBJ2-5, with D maybe TRBD1 (6 bases). The ends were cut back, 2 bases at V and 9 bases at J, with 10 bases in the middle. Germline V CDR1 and CDR2: SNHLY, FYNNEI. This CDR3 is 12 amino acids long. The CDR3 region has the DNA TGTGCCAGCAGTGAACCGCGGACAGCCCAGTACTTC. This sequence encodes CASSEPRTAQYF.

CDR3 sequence reads: CAISRTELNYGYTF. The DNA for the CDR3 is TGTGCCATCAGCCGGACGGAGCTCAACTATGGCTACACCTTC. The rearrangement uses TRBV10-3 and TRBJ1-2; D uncertain. CDR3 length: 14 residues. The germline V gene has CDR1 ENHRY and CDR2 SYGVKD. V lost 6 bases and J 2 bases, leaving 13 bases between the germline ends.

This chain connects TRBV11-3 to TRBJ1-1; no clear D. V lost 1 base to trimming and J lost 0 bases, with 6 bases between them. Germline values: CDR1 SGHNT, CDR2 YENEEA. This CDR3 region has 14 residues. The CDR3 spells CASSLAQMNTEAFF. The CDR3, as DNA: TGTGCCAGCAGCTTAGCCCAGATGAACACTGAAGCTTTCTTT.

V is TRBV19 and J is TRBJ2-2; 10 bases map to TRBD1. Germline V lookup: CDR1 LNHDA, CDR2 SQIVND (reference sequence). The CDR3 covers 18 residues. V was clipped by 7 bases and J by 0 bases; unmatched bases: 11. CDR3 protein: CASTPGTGVPPNTGELFF. CDR3 DNA sequence: TGTGCCAGTACCCCCGGGACAGGGGTTCCACCGAACACCGGGGAGCTGTTTTTT.

V usage is TRBV28 and J usage is TRBJ2-1; 7 bases are shared with TRBD2. The germline CDR1 and CDR2 sequences are MDHEN and SYDVKM. The CDR3 length is 12 residues. The ends lost 8 bases at V and 8 bases at J; junction bases unmatched: 6. The CDR3 loop is CASGGRVDEQFF. CDR3 nucleotides: TGTGCCAGCGGCGGGAGAGTCGATGAGCAGTTCTTC. Using reference TRBV28 and TRBJ2-1 for the parts outside the CDR3, the full variable domain is DVKVTQSSRYLVKRTGEKVFLECVQDMDHENMFWYRQDPGLGLRLIYFSYDVKMKEKGDIPEGYSVSREKKERFSLILESASTNQTSMYLCASGGRVDEQFFGPGTRLTVL.

This clone has a single count. The chain employs TRBV5-4 and TRBJ2-5; tentatively, D is TRBD1 or TRBD2 (6 bases each). The CDR3 covers 15 residues. Germline V gene sequence: CDR1 SGHNT, CDR2 YYREEE (reference sequence). Between the trimmed V and J ends, which lost 1 base and 5 bases, there was a span of 15 bases. This CDR3 reads CASSLSSGAHETQYF. Written as DNA, the CDR3 is TGTGCCAGCAGCTTGAGTTCGGGGGCTCACGAGACCCAGTACTTC.

The J gene is TRBJ2-2, the V gene TRBV28; D might be TRBD2 (6 bases). This CDR3 spans 14 amino acids. Trimming cost V 6 bases and J 3 bases, with 11 bases left between them. Germline V lookup: CDR1 MDHEN, CDR2 SYDVKM. This CDR3 reads CASRTSLDTGELFF. In DNA, the CDR3 is TGTGCCAGCAGGACTAGTTTGGACACCGGGGAGCTGTTTTTT.